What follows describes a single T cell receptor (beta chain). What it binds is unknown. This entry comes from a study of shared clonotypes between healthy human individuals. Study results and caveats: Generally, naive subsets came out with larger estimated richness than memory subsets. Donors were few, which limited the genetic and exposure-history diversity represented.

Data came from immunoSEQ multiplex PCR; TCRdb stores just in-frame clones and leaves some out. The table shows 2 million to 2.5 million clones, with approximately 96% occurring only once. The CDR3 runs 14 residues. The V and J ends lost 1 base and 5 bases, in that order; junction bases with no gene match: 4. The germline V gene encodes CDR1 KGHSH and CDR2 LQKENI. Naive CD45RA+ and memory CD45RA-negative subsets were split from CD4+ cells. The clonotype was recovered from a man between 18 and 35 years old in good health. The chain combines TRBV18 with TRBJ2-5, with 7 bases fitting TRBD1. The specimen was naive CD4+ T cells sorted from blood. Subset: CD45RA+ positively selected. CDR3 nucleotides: TGTGCCAGCTCACCACAGGGGGCGCGGGAGACCCAGTACTTC. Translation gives CASSPQGARETQYF. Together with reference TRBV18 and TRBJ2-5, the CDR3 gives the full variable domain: NAGVMQNPRHLVRRRGQEARLRCSPMKGHSHVYWYRQLPEEGLKFMVYLQKENIIDESGMPKERFSAEFPKEGPSILRIQQVVRGDSAAYFCASSPQGARETQYFGPGTRLLVL.